The T cell receptor (beta chain) described here comes from a study of Ad26.COV2.S vaccination and SARS-CoV-2 variants (dated by TCRdb to about 2021). Background on the whole study: Donors in the vaccine arm were drawn from COV1001, a phase I-IIa trial of Ad26.COV2.S in healthy adults that was multicentre, randomized, double-blind and placebo-controlled. Ad26.COV2.S was administered intramuscularly at a dose of 5x10^10 or 1x10^11 viral particles, either as one shot or as two shots given 56 days apart. TCRbeta repertoire sequencing served as the tool for gauging how specific and how broad the SARS-CoV-2-reactive T cell receptors were following Ad26.COV2.S vaccination. A total of about 30 samples were included in the TCR-sequenced set, comprising around 19 Ad26.COV2.S vaccine recipients, 5 placebo recipients and 8 SARS-CoV-2 convalescent individuals. Trial participants were randomized into five groups of five, in which low-dose or high-dose Ad26.COV2.S was given once or twice, or placebo was given on both occasions. Investigators did not know the trial group allocation while performing experiments and assessing outcomes.

TCRbeta CDR3 regions were sequenced with the immunoSEQ Assay. After extraction, genomic DNA underwent amplification by bias-controlled multiplex PCR, followed by high-throughput sequencing. The study's processing was this. To quantify the absolute abundance of every unique TCRbeta CDR3 region, sequences were collapsed and filtered. Usable DNA was measured by amplifying reference genes present in all nucleated cells, and TCRbeta template counts were normalized to that usable DNA to estimate T cell fraction. Repertoire TCRs were annotated as SARS-CoV-2-specific when V gene, CDR3 amino acid sequence and J gene were exactly matched to a known reactive TCR set. The reference SARS-CoV-2 TCR set was obtained from MIRA and was filtered for enrichment in COVID-19-positive ImmuneCODE repertoires, whereby public or cross-reactive TCRs were removed. Based on the MIRA antigens, annotated TCRs were further analysed at the level of specific ORF or position within ORF. Breadth was defined as annotated unique rearrangements over total unique productive rearrangements; depth was the summed frequency of those rearrangements. Group comparisons of TCR breadth used two-sided Wilcoxon rank-sum tests. TCRdb took over this immuneACCESS table, retaining in-frame rearrangements with V and J assigned. Such tables are incomplete; in checked studies, under half of the missing clones stem from an unresolved V gene, and the remainder is unexplained. Clone size and V and J calls were adopted from that table, with D and trimming inferred from the DNA. The sample table contains some 480,000 clones; only one count was recorded for roughly nine tenths of them. The top ten hold roughly 13% of the sample.

This specimen's treatment or condition label, interpreted: some 20 received Ad26.COV2.S at low or high dose, single or two shots; about 5 received placebo; per-sample allocation not given. Repertoires of vaccine and placebo recipients were sequenced from samples taken on day 63 after the first injection. Cohort 1b enrolled 25 to 30 adults aged 18-55 years at a single site in Boston, USA, between 29 July and 7 August 2020. Ad26.COV2.S was a replication-incompetent adenovirus type 26 vector that expressed a prefusion-stabilized SARS-CoV-2 spike protein derived from the original Wuhan strain. General study outcomes and caveats: Ad26.COV2.S recipients had higher spike-specific TCR breadth than placebo recipients (P = 0.0014). Substantial breadth of spike-specific CD8+ and CD4+ T cell responses was reported after vaccination. Comparable non-spike TCR breadth was observed between vaccine and placebo recipients, consistent with only spike being contained in the vaccine. According to the authors, total T cell responses may have been underestimated by the TCR breadth and depth analyses. The study lacked the statistical power to compare responses across vaccine doses or regimens.

Of note for this clone: Its antigen has not been determined. No much larger clone exists at a distance of one base, and base qualities are not known.

The sequence was collected from a person between 18 and 65 years old who received the Ad26.COV2.S COVID-19 vaccine or a placebo. This sample comprised peripheral blood, obtained in a trial of Ad26.COV2.S vaccine versus placebo.

Here is the DNA: TGTGCCAGCAGCTTCCCGGAGATGAACACTGAAGCTTTCTTT. Its translation is CASSFPEMNTEAFF. The rearrangement combines TRBV7-9 with TRBJ1-1; the D segment cannot be called with confidence. The CDR3 measures 14 amino acids from cysteine to phenylalanine. The CDR3 DNA has 42 bases and is translated from base 1. V and J lose 3 bases and 0 bases, and a span of 8 bases separates them. CDR1 is given as SEHNR and CDR2 as FQNEAQ, both from the germline V gene (reference sequence).